Presented here are 29 T cell receptor beta chains from one specimen sequenced in a study of T-cell memory formation after mild COVID-19. MiXCR was run by TCRdb on the 5' RACE reads, yielding one entry per CDR3 protein. This table holds tens of thousands of distinct CDR3 sequences, 6% to 7.5% found once. Sequenced: PBMCs or a T cell subset sorted from them (not recorded which). These receptors were taken from an adult who had mild COVID-19 (a few samples of this study predate the infection). Cell type and time point are not known.

The CDR3 loop reads CASILTSGGSYTGELFF. CDR3 nucleotides: TGTGCCAGCATCTTGACTAGCGGGGGGTCTTACACCGGGGAGCTGTTTTTT. The rearrangement uses TRBV6-1 and TRBJ2-2, with 13 bases fitting TRBD2. V trimming: 7 bases; J trimming: 3 bases; junction bases outside the gene matches: 8. Germline V CDR1 and CDR2: MNHNS, SASEGT. The CDR3 has 17 amino acids.

In its sample, this clonotype was seen many times. V gene TRBV6-2 or TRBV6-3 combines with J gene TRBJ2-3; D remains ambiguous. V dropped 7 bases and J dropped 6 bases, with 20 bases sitting between them. Germline CDR1 reads MNHEY; CDR2 reads SVGEGT. CDR3 size: 15 residues. The chain's CDR3 is CASTTHGSLTDTQYF. The CDR3 nucleotides are TGTGCCAGCACTACGCACGGGTCCTTAACCGATACGCAGTATTTT.

The sample holds a few counts of this clonotype. The rearrangement uses TRBV12-3 or TRBV12-4 and TRBJ1-5; a possible D gene is TRBD1 (5 bases). Between the trimmed V and J ends, which lost 2 bases and 2 bases, there was a span of 10 bases. The CDR3 consists of 15 residues. The CDR3 DNA is TGTGCCAGCAGTTTAAGGGCGGGGGGCAATCAGCCCCAGCATTTT. Translated: CASSLRAGGNQPQHF.

In this sample, this clonotype turned up many times. The J gene is TRBJ1-1, the V gene TRBV4-2, with D possibly being TRBD1 (6 bases). Looked up from germline, CDR1 is LGHNA and CDR2 is YNFKEQ. This CDR3 is 17 amino acids long. V shed 1 base and J shed 3 bases, with 18 bases lying between them. CDR3 loop: CASSQGLQGSFDTEAFF. The CDR3 bases are TGTGCCAGCAGCCAAGGATTACAGGGATCTTTCGACACTGAAGCTTTCTTT.

This clonotype showed up many times. The chain uses TRBV20-1 and TRBJ2-3; possible D gene TRBD2, 7 bases. The CDR3 loop spans 17 amino acids. The germline V gene has CDR1 DFQATT and CDR2 SNEGSKA (reference sequence). Trimming cost V 6 bases and J 2 bases, with 24 bases left between them. CDR3 nucleotides: TGCAGTGCAACCAGAACTCAGGGGCTAGCGGTCACAGATACGCAGTATTTT. Its protein is CSATRTQGLAVTDTQYF.

There are many counts of this clonotype. The rearrangement uses TRBV4-3 and TRBJ1-4; D perhaps matches TRBD1 (6 bases). Germline loops: CDR1 LGHNA, CDR2 YSLEER. The CDR3 extends over 15 amino acids. Trimming shortened V by 0 bases and J by 5 bases, and 10 bases separated the two germline ends. CDR3 bases: TGCGCCAGCAGCCAAGATCAAAGGGGGAATGAAAAACTGTTTTTT. Its protein is CASSQDQRGNEKLFF.

This clonotype was detected only a few times. The chain has TRBV29-1 and TRBJ1-4; a possible D gene is TRBD1 (6 bases). The germline V gene encodes CDR1 SQVTM and CDR2 ANQGSEA. The CDR3 covers 14 residues. Trimming stripped 7 bases from V and 0 bases from J, with 12 bases between. DNA for the CDR3: TGCAGCGGTTGGGGGGCGGCAACTAATGAAAAACTGTTTTTT. This translates into CSGWGAATNEKLFF. The full variable domain, completed using reference TRBV29-1 and TRBJ1-4, is SAVISQKPSRDICQRGTSLTIQCQVDSQVTMMFWYRQQPGQSLTLIATANQGSEATYESGFVIDKFPISRPNLTFSTLTVSNMSPEDSSIYLCSGWGAATNEKLFFGSGTQLSVL.

This clonotype was counted only a few times. The chain joins TRBV20-1 to TRBJ2-3; 8 bases map to TRBD1. Germline CDR1 is DFQATT and CDR2 is SNEGSKA (reference sequence). V shed 6 bases, J shed 5 bases, and the junction held 7 bases outside the gene matches. The CDR3 covers 13 residues. The CDR3 DNA reads TGCAGTGCCCACCCAGGGGGCAAAGATACGCAGTATTTT. As protein: CSAHPGGKDTQYF.

The sample holds many counts of this clonotype. The chain has TRBV4-2 and TRBJ1-4; 11 bases align to TRBD1. Looked up from germline, CDR1 is LGHNA and CDR2 is YNFKEQ. The CDR3 is 15 amino acids. V lost 4 bases to trimming and J lost 7 bases; unmatched junction nucleotides: 5. Here the CDR3 DNA reads TGTGCCAGCAGCCCGATGGACAGGGGGCCTGAAAAACTGTTTTTT. Translating gives CASSPMDRGPEKLFF.

This clonotype appeared a few times. The rearrangement links TRBV19 to TRBJ1-5; 7 bases fit TRBD1. Trimming removed 6 bases from V and 1 base from J; junction bases left unmatched: 18. The CDR3 is 19 residues long. Germline loops: CDR1 LNHDA, CDR2 SQIVND (reference sequence). Here the CDR3 reads CASSRTRGSPSWSNQPQHF. The CDR3 DNA reads as TGTGCCAGTAGCAGAACCAGGGGGTCCCCATCTTGGAGCAATCAGCCCCAGCATTTT.

This clonotype was counted ten times or more. V and J are TRBV5-1 and TRBJ2-3; perhaps TRBD1 as D (5 bases). The CDR3 spans 15 residues. Per germline, CDR1 SGHRS and CDR2 YFSETQ. V was cut by 2 bases and J by 0 bases, with 10 bases left in between. The CDR3 nucleotides are TGCGCCAGCAGCTTTAAGGGGTCTAGCACAGATACGCAGTATTTT. This sequence encodes CASSFKGSSTDTQYF.

This clonotype was observed a handful of times. Here the CDR3 reads CASSPQGQGASPLHF. In nucleotides, the CDR3 is TGTGCCAGCAGCCCCCAGGGACAGGGGGCCTCACCCCTCCACTTT. The J gene is TRBJ1-6, the V gene TRBV9, with 12 nucleotides matching TRBD1. The V gene end was trimmed by 4 bases and the J gene end by 10 bases; junction bases not matched to a gene: 6. The CDR3 length is 15 residues. The germline V gene has CDR1 SGDLS and CDR2 YYNGEE.

This clonotype was detected only a few times. V is TRBV13 and J is TRBJ2-5, with 8 bases identical to TRBD1. V was clipped by 1 base and J by 2 bases; unmatched bases: 6. The CDR3 is made up of 16 amino acids. Germline V lookup: CDR1 PRHDT, CDR2 FYEKMQ (reference sequence). The CDR3 loop is CASSLVTGTGQETQYF. The CDR3, as DNA: TGTGCCAGCAGCTTAGTAACAGGGACAGGTCAAGAGACCCAGTACTTC.

CDR3 in DNA: TGCAGTGCCCCCCGGGAGGCAGATGATCAGCCCCAGCATTTT. Protein: CSAPREADDQPQHF. The rearrangement uses TRBV20-1 and TRBJ1-5; D is unclear. CDR3 size: 14 residues. V shed 6 bases and J shed 5 bases, with 17 bases lying between them. The germline V gene encodes CDR1 DFQATT and CDR2 SNEGSKA (reference sequence).

This chain uses TRBV7-6 with TRBJ2-5; D might be TRBD2 (5 bases). Germline V CDR1 and CDR2: SGHVS, FNYEAQ. V dropped 5 bases and J dropped 1 base, with 17 bases sitting between them. CDR3 length: 16 amino acids. This chain's CDR3 is CASSPSRGYRQETQYF. Written as DNA, the CDR3 is TGTGCCAGCAGCCCTTCCCGAGGGTACCGCCAAGAGACCCAGTACTTC.

Ten or more counts support this clonotype. The chain carries TRBV19 and TRBJ2-1; possibly TRBD2 for D (5 bases). V was shortened by 4 bases and J by 8 bases, with 6 bases between the two germline ends. The CDR3 has 11 amino acids. CDR1 is LNHDA, CDR2 SQIVND, per germline (reference sequence). CDR3 DNA sequence: TGTGCCAGTAGTAAGAGGGATGAGCAGTTCTTC. Its protein is CASSKRDEQFF.

Ten or more counts support this clonotype. The chain couples TRBV27 to TRBJ2-7, with unresolved D. Deletions cut 5 bases from V and 3 bases from J, with 11 bases between. Germline V lookup: CDR1 MNHEY, CDR2 SMNVEV (reference sequence). The CDR3 consists of 13 residues. The CDR3 DNA reads TGTGCCAGCAGTACTCGTCCCCTCTACGAGCAGTACTTC. This encodes CASSTRPLYEQYF.

This clonotype was seen many times. This rearrangement joins TRBV7-9 to TRBJ2-7; D is unresolved. With 0 bases removed from V and 2 bases from J, the gap between germline ends came to 8 bases. Germline V lookup: CDR1 SEHNR, CDR2 FQNEAQ (reference sequence). The CDR3 has 14 residues. The CDR3 coding sequence is TGTGCCAGCAGCTTAGCACAGCTGCCCTACGAGCAGTACTTC. Residues: CASSLAQLPYEQYF.

V usage is TRBV5-1 and J usage is TRBJ2-5, with D possibly TRBD2 on 6 matching bases. Per the germline V gene, CDR1 is SGHRS and CDR2 is YFSETQ. The CDR3 extends over 15 amino acids. Trimming left V 0 bases short and J 4 bases short, with 13 bases between. DNA of the CDR3: TGCGCCAGCAGCTTGGAGGGACTCGAGGGAGAGACCCAGTACTTC. Amino acid sequence: CASSLEGLEGETQYF.

The chain is built from TRBV7-9 and TRBJ2-3, with 8 bases identical to TRBD1. V lost 5 bases and J lost 4; bases outside the gene matches: 8. The CDR3 covers 15 residues. CDR1 and CDR2 from the germline V gene are SEHNR and FQNEAQ (reference sequence). The CDR3 bases are TGTGCCAGCAGCACCAGAGGACAGGGTGCAGATACGCAGTATTTT. Amino acid sequence: CASSTRGQGADTQYF.

There are many counts of this clonotype. The chain has TRBV7-9 and TRBJ1-6; D perhaps matches TRBD1 (5 bases). Trimming stripped 1 base from V and 10 bases from J, with 17 bases between. The CDR3 has 16 amino acids. Germline V gives CDR1 SEHNR, CDR2 FQNEAQ (reference sequence). The chain's CDR3 is CASSLGQTSLRSPLHF. As DNA, the CDR3 is TGTGCCAGCAGCTTAGGACAGACTTCCCTGAGATCACCCCTCCACTTT.

CDR3 bases: TGTGCCAGCACCGAGGGGGCTAGCGGCCTCTCCTACGAGCAGTACTTC. Translation: CASTEGASGLSYEQYF. The V call is TRBV2, the J call TRBJ2-7; D tentatively fits TRBD1 or TRBD2 (7 bases each). CDR1 is SNHLY, CDR2 FYNNEI, per germline. The V gene lost 7 bases and the J gene lost 0 bases, with 19 bases spanning the gap. The CDR3 extends over 16 amino acids.

The chain couples TRBV19 to TRBJ2-1, with TRBD2 matching over 8 bases. Losses at the gene ends were 3 bases for V and 4 bases for J; bases not matched to a gene: 5. Germline CDR1 is LNHDA and CDR2 is SQIVND (reference sequence). The CDR3 runs to 15 residues. CDR3 region: CASSIPPGGYNEQFF. The CDR3 bases are TGTGCCAGTAGTATTCCTCCGGGGGGGTACAATGAGCAGTTCTTC.

This clonotype occurred many times. The chain employs TRBV6-6 and TRBJ2-5; possibly TRBD1 for D (6 bases). Trimming removed 0 bases from V and 2 bases from J, with 7 bases in between. The CDR3 totals 14 residues. Germline-derived CDR1 and CDR2 are MNHNY and SVGAGI (reference sequence). In nucleotides, the CDR3 is TGTGCCAGCAGTTACTCGAGGGGGCAAGAGACCCAGTACTTC. It codes for CASSYSRGQETQYF.

This clonotype was counted a few times. The chain carries TRBV5-1 and TRBJ1-2, with 7 bases matching TRBD1. Germline CDR1 and CDR2: SGHRS and YFSETQ. V was pared by 2 bases and J by 0 bases, with 7 bases of the junction left unmatched. The CDR3 contains 16 residues. CDR3 sequence (DNA): TGCGCCAGCAGCTTATCATCAGGGGGAGCTAACTATGGCTACACCTTC. Its translation: CASSLSSGGANYGYTF.

This clonotype has ten or more counts. This sequence joins TRBV7-2 and TRBJ1-2; D gene uncertain. Trimming left V 1 base short and J 7 bases short, with 13 bases between. Germline values: CDR1 SGHTA, CDR2 FQGNSA. The CDR3 runs 14 residues. For the CDR3, the DNA is TGTGCCAGCAGCTTAGATCCCGCTGGAGGTGGCTACACCTTC. Its protein product is CASSLDPAGGGYTF.

This clonotype appeared many times. V and J are TRBV4-1 and TRBJ2-7; D possibly corresponds to TRBD2 (5 bases). V was cut by 0 bases and J by 1 base, with 7 bases left in between. The germline gives CDR1 MGHRA, CDR2 YSYEKL. This CDR3 region has 14 residues. The CDR3 sequence is CASSQDRGSYEQYF. The CDR3 coding sequence is TGCGCCAGCAGCCAAGATCGAGGGTCCTACGAGCAGTACTTC.

The chain uses TRBV9 and TRBJ2-5; 9 bases agree with TRBD2. Germline V CDR1 and CDR2: SGDLS, YYNGEE. There are 16 residues in the CDR3. V shed 0 bases and J 3 bases; nucleotides not matched to a gene: 6. The CDR3 loop reads CASSVGGASGKETQYF. CDR3 nucleotide sequence: TGTGCCAGCAGCGTAGGGGGGGCTAGCGGGAAAGAGACCCAGTACTTC.

CDR3 DNA: TGTGCCAGCAGCGTAGGGCCGAGGGACAGTAACACCGGGGAGCTGTTTTTT. This codes for CASSVGPRDSNTGELFF. This chain links TRBV9 with TRBJ2-2; 7 nucleotides align to TRBD1. The CDR3 has 17 residues. Germline V gives CDR1 SGDLS, CDR2 YYNGEE. V shed 0 bases and J 2 bases; nucleotides not matched to a gene: 7.